One sample yielded the 16 T cell receptor beta chains listed below, sequenced in a study of T cells after somatic rescue of genetic block. Produced via immunoSEQ multiplex PCR; TCRdb's table is partial and in-frame only. Here the sample spans roughly 14,000 clones, 72% being singletons. Sequences were obtained from peripheral blood mononuclear cells (PBMCs). These receptors originate from a boy younger than 18.

CDR3 sequence reads: CASSYGRTGIETQYF. In nucleotides, the CDR3 is TGTGCCAGCAGTTATGGCAGAACAGGGATAGAGACCCAGTACTTC. This sequence joins TRBV6-5 and TRBJ2-5; tentatively, D is TRBD1 (6 bases). The CDR3 sequence is 15 residues long. Germline CDR1 is MNHEY and CDR2 is SVGAGI. Trimming pared 3 bases from V and 4 bases from J, leaving 15 bases between.

This chain links TRBV18 with TRBJ2-7; the D call may be TRBD1 or TRBD2 (6 bases each). Trimming stripped 2 bases from V and 8 bases from J, with 13 bases between. The CDR3 has 13 amino acids. CDR1 and CDR2 from the germline V gene are KGHSH and LQKENI. The CDR3 region is CASSPNREAQQYF. CDR3 DNA: TGTGCCAGCTCACCAAACAGGGAGGCGCAGCAGTACTTC.

This chain connects TRBV27 to TRBJ2-1; TRBD2 matches 9 bases. The CDR3 has 15 amino acids. Germline V gives CDR1 MNHEY, CDR2 SMNVEV (reference sequence). Losses at the gene ends were 8 bases for V and 10 bases for J; bases not matched to a gene: 15. The CDR3 loop reads CASPSPSGRSGEQFF. CDR3 DNA: TGTGCCAGCCCATCCCCGAGCGGGAGGTCAGGGGAGCAGTTCTTC.

The rearrangement links TRBV2 to TRBJ1-4; D may be TRBD1 (5 bases). The length of the CDR3 is 18 residues. Looked up from germline, CDR1 is SNHLY and CDR2 is FYNNEI. V was cut by 4 bases and J by 0 bases, with 18 bases left in between. CDR3 DNA: TGTGCCAGCAGTGGGAGGGGAACAGCCTATGCAACTAATGAAAAACTGTTTTTT. This gives the protein CASSGRGTAYATNEKLFF. Looking up the rest from reference TRBV2 and TRBJ1-4 gives the full variable domain: EPEVTQTPSHQVTQMGQEVILRCVPISNHLYFYWYRQILGQKVEFLVSFYNNEISEKSEIFDDQFSVERPDGSNFTLKIRSTKLEDSAMYFCASSGRGTAYATNEKLFFGSGTQLSVL.

The chain links TRBV28 to TRBJ1-6; 10 bases are a match to TRBD1. Germline lookup yields CDR1 MDHEN and CDR2 SYDVKM. CDR3 length: 13 amino acids. Trimming cost V 6 bases and J 9 bases; bases outside gene matches: 2. The CDR3 sequence: CASRWDRGSPLHF. The CDR3 nucleotides read TGTGCCAGCAGATGGGACAGGGGTTCACCCCTCCACTTT.

This clone was counted between two and nine times. J is TRBJ2-7 and V is TRBV10-2, with D uncertain. The CDR3 is 11 amino acids. Trimming left V 8 bases short and J 2 bases short, with 7 bases between. Germline CDR1 is WSHSY and CDR2 is SAAADI. The CDR3 DNA is TGCGCCAGCGCGACCCCCTACGAGCAGTACTTC. Amino acid sequence: CASATPYEQYF.

The V call is TRBV7-8, the J call TRBJ1-5, with TRBD1 as a possible D gene (5 bases). Per the germline V gene, CDR1 is SGHVS and CDR2 is FQNEAQ. The germline V and J ends were trimmed by 5 bases and 0 bases, with 14 bases remaining between them. The length of the CDR3 is 16 residues. The CDR3 reads CASSLEGLYSNQPQHF. CDR3 DNA: TGTGCCAGCAGCCTTGAGGGACTTTATAGCAATCAGCCCCAGCATTTT. Full variable domain (remainder filled in from reference TRBV7-8 and TRBJ1-5): GAGVSQSPRYKVAKRGQDVALRCDPISGHVSLFWYQQALGQGPEFLTYFQNEAQLDKSGLPSDRFFAERPEGSVSTLKIQRTQQEDSAVYLCASSLEGLYSNQPQHFGDGTRLSIL.

The V gene is TRBV5-1, the J gene TRBJ2-7; tentatively, D is TRBD1 (6 bases). The V end was cut by 1 base, the J end by 0 bases, with 14 bases between. Per germline, CDR1 SGHRS and CDR2 YFSETQ. The CDR3 totals 16 residues. The CDR3 DNA sequence: TGCGCCAGCAGCTTGAGGACAGAGGGGAGCTCCTACGAGCAGTACTTC. Translating gives CASSLRTEGSSYEQYF. Using reference TRBV5-1 and TRBJ2-7 for the parts outside the CDR3, the full variable domain is KAGVTQTPRYLIKTRGQQVTLSCSPISGHRSVSWYQQTPGQGLQFLFEYFSETQRNKGNFPGRFSGRQFSNSRSEMNVSTLELGDSALYLCASSLRTEGSSYEQYFGPGTRLTVT.

This chain links TRBV7-9 with TRBJ1-2, with TRBD1 identical over 7 bases. CDR1 and CDR2 from the germline V gene are SEHNR and FQNEAQ (reference sequence). The CDR3 has 14 residues. Trimming took 5 bases from V and 3 from J; bases not matched to a gene: 6. The CDR3, as DNA: TGTGCCAGCAGCCAGCAAAGGGGGCACTATGGCTACACCTTC. It encodes CASSQQRGHYGYTF.

The rearrangement links TRBV7-2 to TRBJ2-7; D might be TRBD1 (5 bases). This CDR3 contains 13 residues. Trimming removed 3 bases at V and 2 bases at J, with 8 bases between. In germline, CDR1 is SGHTA, CDR2 FQGNSA. CDR3 in amino acids: CASSLGRAYEQYF. The CDR3 nucleotides are TGTGCCAGCAGCTTGGGCAGGGCCTACGAGCAGTACTTC.

The gene calls are TRBV6-1 and TRBJ2-3; 7 bases agree with TRBD1. The CDR3 contains 15 residues. Germline assignment: CDR1 MNHNS and CDR2 SASEGT. With V trimmed by 7 bases and J by 5 bases, 12 bases remained unmatched. CDR3 sequence: CASIPLTGNRDTQYF. The CDR3 nucleotides read TGTGCCAGCATTCCCCTGACAGGGAATAGAGATACGCAGTATTTT.

V is TRBV18 and J is TRBJ2-2; D remains unclear. Trimming shortened V by 4 bases and J by 4 bases, and 19 bases separated the two germline ends. The CDR3 runs 17 residues. Germline loops: CDR1 KGHSH, CDR2 LQKENI. CDR3 in amino acids: CASSLLGMVMGTGELFF. In DNA, the CDR3 is TGTGCCAGCTCACTACTGGGAATGGTAATGGGCACCGGGGAGCTGTTTTTT.

The chain links TRBV28 to TRBJ2-3, with a tentative D call TRBD2 (6 bases). With 2 bases removed from V and 7 bases from J, the gap between germline ends came to 7 bases. The CDR3 contains 12 residues. Germline CDR1 reads MDHEN; CDR2 reads SYDVKM. CDR3 sequence (DNA): TGTGCCAGCAGTTTACGGGGGAATACGCAGTATTTT. Its protein product is CASSLRGNTQYF.

This chain links TRBV5-8 with TRBJ2-4; tentatively, D is TRBD1 (5 bases). The CDR3 has 16 residues. From germline, CDR1 is SGHTS and CDR2 YDEGEE. Trimming removed 4 bases at V and 0 bases at J, with 14 bases between. CDR3 nucleotides: TGTGCCAGCAGCCACAGACAGAGCCTAGCCAAAAACATTCAGTACTTC. Encoded protein: CASSHRQSLAKNIQYF.

The chain carries TRBV30 and TRBJ2-1, with 14 positions matching TRBD2. Unmatched junction bases numbered 5, after V lost 4 bases and J lost 0 bases. Germline V gives CDR1 GTSNPN, CDR2 SVGIG (reference sequence). CDR3 length: 17 amino acids. Here the CDR3 reads CAWKGLAGVSSYNEQFF. The CDR3 nucleotides are TGTGCCTGGAAGGGACTAGCGGGGGTCAGCTCCTACAATGAGCAGTTCTTC.

This sequence joins TRBV6-5 and TRBJ2-5, with 9 bases matching TRBD2. V trimming: 7 bases; J trimming: 7 bases; junction bases outside the gene matches: 10. Germline V CDR1 and CDR2: MNHEY, SVGAGI. The CDR3 covers 14 residues. This CDR3 is CASTPAGGVGTQYF. CDR3 in DNA: TGTGCCAGCACCCCGGCGGGAGGGGTCGGGACCCAGTACTTC.